These 31 T cell receptor beta chains originate from one sample sequenced in a study of T cells in Graves' hyperthyroidism and ophthalmopathy. Amplified TCR beta CDR3 regions came from RNA transcripts. The study used the HTBI primer set for a first-round RT-PCR of the TCR CDR3. One entry per CDR3 protein results from TCRdb running MiXCR on the multiplex PCR reads. The profile shows 750,000 to 900,000 distinct CDR3 sequences, 38% of them singletons. Source material: blood. These receptors all stem from a man in his late teens or twenties with Graves' hyperthyroidism.

The J gene is TRBJ1-4, the V gene TRBV4-1, with D uncertain. From germline, CDR1 is MGHRA and CDR2 YSYEKL. The germline V and J ends were trimmed by 7 bases and 8 bases, with 20 bases remaining between them. CDR3 length: 15 amino acids. Here the CDR3 reads CASKTGTHNGEKLFF. The CDR3 coding sequence is TGCGCCAGCAAGACCGGAACTCACAATGGGGAAAAACTGTTTTTT.

This clonotype has more than one count but fewer than ten. The genes are TRBV7-9 and TRBJ1-5; D unresolved. The CDR3 extends over 14 amino acids. Trimming took 1 base from V and 7 from J, leaving 11 bases between them. The germline CDR1 and CDR2 sequences are SEHNR and FQNEAQ (reference sequence). The CDR3 nucleotides are TGTGCCAGCAGCTTAGAGTGGCAGCCGCAGCCCCAGCATTTT. This gives the protein CASSLEWQPQPQHF.

The V gene is TRBV6-5, the J gene TRBJ2-5; 9 bases fit TRBD1. The CDR3 has 15 amino acids. The germline V gene encodes CDR1 MNHEY and CDR2 SVGAGI. Trimming at V came to 7 bases and at J to 5 bases, leaving 11 bases not matched to a gene. CDR3 residues: CASIGVETGGETQYF. CDR3 nucleotide sequence: TGTGCCAGCATAGGGGTCGAGACAGGGGGTGAGACCCAGTACTTC.

The rearrangement links TRBV5-4 to TRBJ1-1; D is perhaps TRBD1 (5 bases). CDR3 length equals 16 residues. The ends were cut back, 5 bases at V and 3 bases at J, with 20 bases in the middle. Germline V CDR1 and CDR2: SGHNT, YYREEE (reference sequence). In DNA form, the CDR3 reads TGTGCCAGCAGTTCCACTCGGGAGGGGCGGGACACTGAAGCTTTCTTT. Protein sequence: CASSSTREGRDTEAFF.

This clonotype has more than one count but fewer than ten. The rearrangement joins TRBV29-1 to TRBJ1-1; 9 bases fit TRBD1. With 5 bases clipped from V and 5 bases from J, the junction kept 12 bases outside the gene matches. The germline CDR1 and CDR2 sequences are SQVTM and ANQGSEA. The CDR3 is 15 amino acids. The CDR3 protein is CSVQYTGGRGTEAFF. The CDR3, as DNA: TGCAGCGTTCAATATACAGGGGGCCGGGGGACTGAAGCTTTCTTT. Looking up the rest from reference TRBV29-1 and TRBJ1-1 gives the full variable domain: SAVISQKPSRDICQRGTSLTIQCQVDSQVTMMFWYRQQPGQSLTLIATANQGSEATYESGFVIDKFPISRPNLTFSTLTVSNMSPEDSSIYLCSVQYTGGRGTEAFFGQGTRLTVV.

This rearrangement joins TRBV7-8 to TRBJ1-1; 9 bases are a match to TRBD1. The CDR3 contains 14 residues. From germline, CDR1 is SGHVS and CDR2 FQNEAQ. After removal of 5 bases from V and 7 bases from J, the junction contained 8 bases not matched to a gene. The CDR3 DNA follows: TGTGCCAGCAGCATAGGACAGGGGCTTGGTGAAGCTTTCTTT. This codes for CASSIGQGLGEAFF. Looking up the rest from reference TRBV7-8 and TRBJ1-1 gives the full variable domain: GAGVSQSPRYKVAKRGQDVALRCDPISGHVSLFWYQQALGQGPEFLTYFQNEAQLDKSGLPSDRFFAERPEGSVSTLKIQRTQQEDSAVYLCASSIGQGLGEAFFGQGTRLTVV.

This clonotype was seen a handful of times. The V gene is TRBV12-3 or TRBV12-4, the J gene TRBJ2-7; D is unresolved. V was clipped by 7 bases and J by 0 bases, with 7 bases between them. CDR3 size: 12 residues. CDR3 loop: CASTLDSYEQYF. CDR3 nucleotide sequence: TGTGCCAGCACCCTCGACTCCTACGAGCAGTACTTC.

In this sample, this clonotype turned up many times. V gene TRBV20-1 combines with J gene TRBJ1-4; tentatively, D is TRBD1 (5 bases). V was shortened by 2 bases and J by 1 base, with 14 bases between the two germline ends. Germline V gene sequence: CDR1 DFQATT, CDR2 SNEGSKA (reference sequence). The CDR3 runs to 16 residues. The CDR3 coding sequence is TGCAGTGCTAGACACCAGGGAACGGGAACTAATGAAAAACTGTTTTTT. Translated, it gives CSARHQGTGTNEKLFF.

This clonotype was picked up many times. The chain joins TRBV2 to TRBJ1-2; D remains ambiguous. Germline-derived CDR1 and CDR2 are SNHLY and FYNNEI. V was clipped by 4 bases and J by 7 bases, with 19 bases between them. The CDR3 runs to 15 residues. The CDR3 bases are TGTGCCAGCAGTGTAAACGGACCCCAAGGGAGTGGCTACACCTTC. Residues: CASSVNGPQGSGYTF.

The chain links TRBV6-4 to TRBJ2-5; 10 nucleotides agree with TRBD2. The germline gives CDR1 MRHNA, CDR2 SNTAGT. Unmatched junction bases numbered 3, after V lost 0 bases and J lost 5 bases. This CDR3 is 15 amino acids long. CDR3 in amino acids: CASSDSASGSETQYF. CDR3 DNA sequence: TGTGCCAGCAGTGACTCGGCTAGCGGGAGTGAGACCCAGTACTTC.

On this clonotype: As the CDR3 is not closed by the conserved phenylalanine or tryptophan, this likely results from a read error. It is unclear where the CDR3 begins or ends on the DNA, so no DNA is shown, and the CDR3 is as TCRdb lists it. The CDR3 sequence is CASLSWGTFSV. The chain carries TRBV2 and TRBJ1-4; TRBD1, the D gene given by the table, was not confirmed from the DNA. The CDR3 is 11 amino acids long, termini counted. Germline CDR1 reads SNHLY; CDR2 reads FYNNEI.

This clonotype was observed at least ten times. V gene TRBV29-1 combines with J gene TRBJ2-7; no firm D call. The V end was cut by 3 bases, the J end by 6 bases, with 15 bases between. Germline loops: CDR1 SQVTM, CDR2 ANQGSEA. This CDR3 contains 13 residues. The chain's CDR3 is CSVDRGITGEQYF. DNA of the CDR3: TGCAGCGTTGATCGCGGTATCACGGGCGAGCAGTACTTC.

This clonotype was seen many times. The chain joins TRBV29-1 to TRBJ1-1; TRBD1 is a possible D gene (5 bases). Per the germline V gene, CDR1 is SQVTM and CDR2 is ANQGSEA. Trimming removed 8 bases at V and 1 base at J, with 14 bases between. The CDR3 sequence is 13 residues long. DNA of the CDR3: TGCAGCCCCCCTAGGACACCGAACACTGAAGCTTTCTTT. This sequence encodes CSPPRTPNTEAFF.

In its sample, this clonotype was seen many times. This rearrangement joins TRBV9 to TRBJ1-2; TRBD1 is a possible D gene (5 bases). Germline V gives CDR1 SGDLS, CDR2 YYNGEE. This CDR3 is built from 14 residues. The V gene lost 3 bases and the J gene lost 8 bases, with 17 bases spanning the gap. DNA for the CDR3: TGTGCCAGCAGCGGAACAACTTCCGAGGGGGGCTACACCTTC. As protein: CASSGTTSEGGYTF. Full variable domain (outside the CDR3, taken from reference TRBV9 and TRBJ1-2): DSGVTQTPKHLITATGQRVTLRCSPRSGDLSVYWYQQSLDQGLQFLIQYYNGEERAKGNILERFSAQQFPDLHSELNLSSLELGDSALYFCASSGTTSEGGYTFGSGTRLTVV.

This clonotype was counted ten times or more. The CDR3, as DNA: TGCAGCGTTGAAAGGGGATACTGGGGCTACACCTTC. Translation gives CSVERGYWGYTF. This chain joins TRBV29-1 and TRBJ1-2, with D possibly being TRBD1 (5 bases). CDR1 and CDR2 (germline): SQVTM, ANQGSEA. This CDR3 has 12 amino acids. The germline V and J ends were trimmed by 2 bases and 8 bases, with 12 bases remaining between them.

In its sample, this clonotype was seen many times. The chain is built from TRBV29-1 and TRBJ1-4; D gene uncertain. The CDR3 totals 11 residues. Germline lookup yields CDR1 SQVTM and CDR2 ANQGSEA. V shed 6 bases and J shed 4 bases, with 6 bases lying between them. CDR3 residues: CSVRINEKLFF. The CDR3 DNA sequence: TGCAGCGTGCGGATTAATGAAAAACTGTTTTTT.

This clonotype has a count of ten or more. One end of the junction is discordant with germline, which a read error may explain. The CDR3 region has the DNA TGTGCCAGTAGTATAGACCAAGACACAGAAGCTTTCTTT. The encoded protein is CASSIDQDTEAFF. V and J are TRBV19 and TRBJ1-1; D gene unclear. The CDR3 loop spans 13 amino acids. Germline V lookup: CDR1 LNHDA, CDR2 SQIVND (reference sequence).

V gene TRBV29-1 combines with J gene TRBJ1-1; 11 nucleotides align to TRBD1. From germline, CDR1 is SQVTM and CDR2 ANQGSEA. The CDR3 sequence is 14 residues long. V dropped 7 bases and J dropped 5; count of bases not matched to a gene: 9. CDR3 residues: CSAGTGGVDTEAFF. The CDR3 DNA is TGCAGCGCTGGGACAGGGGGGGTGGATACTGAAGCTTTCTTT. Using reference TRBV29-1 and TRBJ1-1 for the parts outside the CDR3, the full variable domain is SAVISQKPSRDICQRGTSLTIQCQVDSQVTMMFWYRQQPGQSLTLIATANQGSEATYESGFVIDKFPISRPNLTFSTLTVSNMSPEDSSIYLCSAGTGGVDTEAFFGQGTRLTVV.

This rearrangement joins TRBV10-1 to TRBJ2-6; tentative D call: TRBD2 (6 bases). Looked up from germline, CDR1 is WNHNN and CDR2 is SYGVQD (reference sequence). Trimming pared 2 bases from V and 4 bases from J, leaving 18 bases between. There are 18 residues in the CDR3. This CDR3 is CASSEAPAGNTGANVLTF. As DNA, the CDR3 is TGCGCCAGCAGTGAGGCGCCGGCGGGGAACACCGGGGCCAACGTCCTGACTTTC.

Turning to this clonotype: It may be a read error: a sequence one base away is much more abundant. Here the CDR3 omits its conserved ending phenylalanine or tryptophan, so a read error is the likely source. The chain recombines TRBV10-2 with TRBJ2-7; TRBD1 aligns across 7 bases. The trim removed 6 bases at V and 1 base at J, leaving 6 bases unmatched. The CDR3 runs to 14 residues. Germline CDR1 and CDR2: WSHSY and SAAADI. Here the CDR3 reads CASSQTGQSYEQYL. The CDR3, as DNA: TGCGCCAGCAGCCAGACAGGGCAATCCTACGAGCAGTACCTC.

This clonotype was seen a handful of times. This rearrangement joins TRBV7-9 to TRBJ1-1, with a weak D call TRBD1 (6 bases). Germline CDR1 reads SEHNR; CDR2 reads FQNEAQ (reference sequence). Trimming removed 4 bases at V and 3 bases at J, with 21 bases between. The CDR3 loop spans 17 amino acids. CDR3: CASSSPLGGKNHTEAFF. The CDR3 DNA reads TGTGCCAGCAGCTCCCCTTTGGGGGGCAAGAATCACACTGAAGCTTTCTTT.

This clonotype was seen only a few times. The chain combines TRBV12-3 or TRBV12-4 with TRBJ2-5, with D maybe TRBD2 (5 bases). V shed 5 bases and J shed 4 bases, with 14 bases lying between them. This CDR3 comprises 14 residues. Here the CDR3 DNA reads TGTGCCAGCAGTCCACCTAGCTGGGGAGAGACCCAGTACTTC. As protein: CASSPPSWGETQYF.

This sequence joins TRBV4-1 and TRBJ2-7; possibly TRBD1 for D (6 bases). The germline V gene encodes CDR1 MGHRA and CDR2 YSYEKL. V was pared by 0 bases and J by 0 bases, with 9 bases between. CDR3 length: 15 residues. CDR3 nucleotides: TGCGCCAGCAGCCAAGATCAGGGGAGCTCCTACGAGCAGTACTTC. Residues: CASSQDQGSSYEQYF.

This clonotype was observed a handful of times. One end of the junction does not line up with germline, which may come from a read error. The gene calls are TRBV10-3 and TRBJ2-7; 7 bases are a match to TRBD1. This CDR3 has 15 amino acids. Germline V gives CDR1 ENHRY, CDR2 SYGVKD. The CDR3 reads CASSLGQVLLYEQHF. CDR3 coding DNA: TGTGCCAGCAGTCTCGGACAGGTTTTACTCTACGAGCAGCACTTC.

This clonotype was counted between two and nine times. The chain uses TRBV6-1 and TRBJ2-6; D assignment may be TRBD1 or TRBD2 (5 bases each). Germline-derived CDR1 and CDR2 are MNHNS and SASEGT. V was pared by 6 bases and J by 4 bases, with 13 bases between. This CDR3 comprises 15 residues. The CDR3, as DNA: TGTGCCAGCAGAGGGACGGGCTTCGGGGCCAACGTCCTGACTTTC. It translates to CASRGTGFGANVLTF.

This clonotype was observed at least ten times. The gene calls are TRBV5-1 and TRBJ1-4; 9 nucleotides align to TRBD1. CDR3 length equals 14 residues. The J segment lost 8 bases and the V segment lost 4 bases, leaving 6 bases of the junction unmatched. Germline V gene data show CDR1 as SGHRS and CDR2 as YFSETQ. This CDR3 reads CASSLGQGLEKLFF. CDR3 bases: TGCGCCAGCAGCCTCGGACAGGGGCTCGAAAAACTGTTTTTT. Looking up the rest from reference TRBV5-1 and TRBJ1-4 gives the full variable domain: KAGVTQTPRYLIKTRGQQVTLSCSPISGHRSVSWYQQTPGQGLQFLFEYFSETQRNKGNFPGRFSGRQFSNSRSEMNVSTLELGDSALYLCASSLGQGLEKLFFGSGTQLSVL.

The genes are TRBV6-1 and TRBJ1-2, with D unclear. The V end lost 2 bases, the J end lost 8 bases, and 9 bases lay between the germline ends. In germline, CDR1 is MNHNS, CDR2 SASEGT. The CDR3 runs 12 residues. In DNA form, the CDR3 reads TGTGCCAGCAGTGAAACTCCGGCGGGCTACACCTTC. Translating gives CASSETPAGYTF.

The CDR3 region is CSVESRVYGYTF. In DNA, the CDR3 is TGCAGCGTCGAATCCAGGGTCTATGGCTACACCTTC. This chain joins TRBV29-1 and TRBJ1-2; perhaps TRBD1 as D (5 bases). V was shortened by 6 bases and J by 4 bases, with 12 bases between the two germline ends. Germline V gives CDR1 SQVTM, CDR2 ANQGSEA. The CDR3 consists of 12 residues.

The J gene is TRBJ2-5, the V gene TRBV29-1, with TRBD1 matching over 7 bases. V dropped 0 bases and J dropped 4; count of bases not matched to a gene: 5. This CDR3 is built from 14 residues. CDR1 and CDR2 from the germline V gene are SQVTM and ANQGSEA. CDR3 in DNA: TGCAGCGTTGAAGAGCCGGGACAGCGAGAGACCCAGTACTTC. It encodes CSVEEPGQRETQYF.

Details on this clonotype: Since a much larger clone is just one base distant, this may be a read error. The CDR3 sequence: CARTHHGNAGELFF. CDR3 nucleotides: TGTGCCCGCACCCATCACGGGAACGCCGGGGAGCTGTTTTTT. The V call is TRBV7-9, the J call TRBJ2-2; D is possibly TRBD2 (5 bases). The CDR3 consists of 14 residues. Germline loops: CDR1 SEHNR, CDR2 FQNEAQ (reference sequence). Full variable domain (rest looked up from reference TRBV7-9 and TRBJ2-2): DTGVSQNPRHKITKRGQNVTFRCDPISEHNRLYWYRQTLGQGPEFLTYFQNEAQLEKSRLLSDRFSAERPKGSFSTLEIQRTEQGDSAMYLCARTHHGNAGELFFGEGSRLTVL.

This clonotype was counted between two and nine times. The chain combines TRBV7-9 with TRBJ2-7; D not resolved. Between the trimmed V and J ends, which lost 1 base and 0 bases, there was a span of 7 bases. Germline lookup yields CDR1 SEHNR and CDR2 FQNEAQ (reference sequence). This CDR3 has 14 amino acids. CDR3 region: CASSLEIRSYEQYF. In DNA, the CDR3 is TGTGCCAGCAGCTTAGAGATCCGCTCCTACGAGCAGTACTTC.